The 30 T cell receptor beta chains listed next were all sequenced from one sample in a study of blood T cells in healthy people across ages. Using a J-beta primer mix together with a sample-barcoded 5' primer, a second PCR was run for roughly 7 to 11 cycles. TCRdb ran MiXCR on the 5' RACE reads and lists one entry per CDR3 protein. Among hundreds of thousands of distinct CDR3 sequences listed, 56% were seen once. The material sequenced was blood. The receptors originated from a man aged 35 to 55 in good health.

The chain recombines TRBV20-1 with TRBJ1-2; D not resolved. CDR1 is DFQATT and CDR2 is SNEGSKA in the germline V gene (reference sequence). There are 12 residues in the CDR3. Trimming cost V 5 bases and J 4 bases, with 11 bases left between them. The CDR3, as DNA: TGCAGTGCTCCTAAAAGGGTCTATGGCTACACCTTC. Translating gives CSAPKRVYGYTF.

The chain uses TRBV14 and TRBJ2-7; 10 bases map to TRBD2. Trimming took 3 bases from V and 3 from J; bases not matched to a gene: 5. This CDR3 region has 15 residues. Germline V gene sequence: CDR1 SGHDN, CDR2 FVKESK. The CDR3 DNA sequence: TGTGCCAGCAGCCACCGGACTAGCGGTCTCTACGAGCAGTACTTC. Encoded protein: CASSHRTSGLYEQYF.

This clonotype was seen a few times. The V gene is TRBV10-3, the J gene TRBJ2-7; 14 nucleotides match TRBD2. The CDR3 runs to 18 residues. The V gene's germline CDR1 is ENHRY and CDR2 SYGVKD. V shed 3 bases, J shed 0 bases, and the junction held 7 bases outside the gene matches. In DNA, the CDR3 is TGTGCCATCAGTGAAGGACTAGCGGGAGGTGGTACCTCCTACGAGCAGTACTTC. Protein product: CAISEGLAGGGTSYEQYF.

The rearrangement uses TRBV20-1 and TRBJ2-7, with TRBD2 identical over 10 bases. Unmatched junction bases numbered 7, after V lost 0 bases and J lost 5 bases. This CDR3 region has 15 residues. Germline V gene sequence: CDR1 DFQATT, CDR2 SNEGSKA (reference sequence). CDR3 amino acids: CSARDISGRVDEQYF. In nucleotides, the CDR3 is TGCAGTGCTAGAGATATAAGCGGGAGGGTCGACGAGCAGTACTTC.

The chain has TRBV24-1 and TRBJ1-5; 7 bases agree with TRBD1. Germline values: CDR1 KGHDR, CDR2 SFDVKD. The CDR3 has 16 amino acids. Trimming removed 3 bases from V and 3 bases from J; junction bases left unmatched: 7. The DNA for the CDR3 is TGTGCCACCAGTGATAGGGGACAGCGATCCAATCAGCCCCAGCATTTT. Its protein is CATSDRGQRSNQPQHF.

The V call is TRBV7-2, the J call TRBJ2-4, with D possibly being TRBD1 or TRBD2 (6 bases each). Germline V lookup: CDR1 SGHTA, CDR2 FQGNSA. Trimming shortened V by 5 bases and J by 0 bases, and 17 bases separated the two germline ends. CDR3 length equals 17 residues. The CDR3 DNA reads TGTGCCAGCAGCCAAGACCGGGGGCCTCTAGCCAAAAACATTCAGTACTTC. Protein product: CASSQDRGPLAKNIQYF.

The chain links TRBV4-3 to TRBJ2-1; D perhaps matches TRBD1 (5 bases). CDR3 length equals 16 residues. Germline assignment: CDR1 LGHNA and CDR2 YSLEER. Trimming removed 0 bases at V and 4 bases at J, with 13 bases between. CDR3 protein: CASSQDSYRQYNEQFF. CDR3 DNA: TGCGCCAGCAGCCAAGATAGTTACCGACAGTACAATGAGCAGTTCTTC.

This clonotype was detected once. The V call is TRBV10-3, the J call TRBJ2-7; 10 nucleotides align to TRBD2. The tail of the sequence fits TRBJ2-5 better, so the J call may be wrong. Germline lookup yields CDR1 ENHRY and CDR2 SYGVKD. The CDR3 is made up of 14 amino acids. The CDR3 bases are TGTGCCACACTAGCGGGGACCAATGAAGAGACCCAGTACTTC. As protein: CATLAGTNEETQYF.

This chain uses TRBV12-3 or TRBV12-4 with TRBJ2-3, with D maybe TRBD1 (5 bases). Deletions cut 6 bases from V and 5 bases from J, with 12 bases between. The CDR3 consists of 13 residues. The CDR3 protein is CASSQGWEDTQYF. Here the CDR3 DNA reads TGTGCCAGCAGCCAGGGTTGGGAAGATACGCAGTATTTT.

This clonotype was detected ten times or more. This chain uses TRBV29-1 with TRBJ2-7; 8 bases line up with TRBD1. Germline values: CDR1 SQVTM, CDR2 ANQGSEA. This CDR3 has 14 amino acids. V shed 5 bases, J shed 5 bases, and the junction held 11 bases outside the gene matches. The CDR3 here is CSVLGLDRANEQYF. CDR3 coding DNA: TGCAGCGTTTTGGGACTGGACAGGGCTAACGAGCAGTACTTC.

The rearrangement joins TRBV20-1 to TRBJ2-3; 8 bases line up with TRBD1. Germline CDR1 reads DFQATT; CDR2 reads SNEGSKA (reference sequence). CDR3 size: 15 residues. V lost 6 bases and J lost 6; bases outside the gene matches: 14. As DNA, the CDR3 is TGCAGTGCCCCTAACCCCCAGGGGGCGCAGGATACGCAGTATTTT. This codes for CSAPNPQGAQDTQYF.

The chain links TRBV20-1 to TRBJ2-3; 7 bases are shared with TRBD1. The V gene end was trimmed by 5 bases and the J gene end by 5 bases; junction bases not matched to a gene: 10. Germline loops: CDR1 DFQATT, CDR2 SNEGSKA (reference sequence). The CDR3 totals 14 residues. This chain's CDR3 is CSAPPTGVKDTQYF. The CDR3 nucleotides read TGCAGTGCTCCACCCACAGGGGTAAAAGATACGCAGTATTTT.

This chain links TRBV19 with TRBJ2-3; 9 nucleotides line up with TRBD2. Germline V gene lookup returns CDR1 LNHDA and CDR2 SQIVND (reference sequence). Trimming took 2 bases from V and 1 from J; bases not matched to a gene: 4. The CDR3 sequence is 16 residues long. CDR3 amino acids: CASSISSGARTDTQYF. In nucleotides, the CDR3 is TGTGCCAGTAGTATATCTAGCGGGGCCCGCACAGATACGCAGTATTTT. Complete variable domain (other parts from reference TRBV19 and TRBJ2-3): DGGITQSPKYLFRKEGQNVTLSCEQNLNHDAMYWYRQDPGQGLRLIYYSQIVNDFQKGDIAEGYSVSREKKESFPLTVTSAQKNPTAFYLCASSISSGARTDTQYFGPGTRLTVL.

The genes are TRBV7-3 and TRBJ2-5; possible D gene TRBD1, 6 bases. The V gene lost 2 bases and the J gene lost 3 bases, with 13 bases spanning the gap. This CDR3 is 15 amino acids long. CDR1 is SGHTA, CDR2 FQGTGA, per germline. The CDR3 DNA sequence: TGTGCCAGCAGCTTAGAAATGGACAGTAAAGAGACCCAGTACTTC. The encoded protein is CASSLEMDSKETQYF.

The CDR3 here is CSARDMRTGLAVHEQYF. DNA of the CDR3: TGCAGTGCTAGAGATATGCGTACGGGACTAGCGGTGCACGAGCAGTACTTC. The rearrangement uses TRBV20-1 and TRBJ2-7; TRBD2 matches 11 bases. Germline lookup yields CDR1 DFQATT and CDR2 SNEGSKA (reference sequence). J was trimmed by 5 bases and V by 0 bases; bases with no gene match: 12. This CDR3 contains 17 residues.

With respect to this clonotype: The junction differs from germline at one of its ends, possibly a read error. The chain combines TRBV2 with TRBJ2-1, with 7 nucleotides matching TRBD1. Germline V CDR1 and CDR2: SNHLY, FYNNEI. The CDR3 spans 14 residues. The CDR3 here is CASNEDRDYNEQFF. The CDR3 DNA sequence: TGTGCCAGCAATGAAGACAGGGACTACAATGAGCAGTTCTTC.

The rearrangement joins TRBV9 to TRBJ2-7, with 7 bases matching TRBD2. Trimming took 3 bases from V and 1 from J; bases not matched to a gene: 7. This CDR3 is built from 15 residues. CDR1 SGDLS and CDR2 YYNGEE come from the germline V gene. The CDR3 DNA is TGTGCCAGCAGCGAGCGTGCTAGCGGTTCCTACGAGCAGTACTTC. Residues: CASSERASGSYEQYF. The variable domain in full, completed from reference TRBV9 and TRBJ2-7, reads DSGVTQTPKHLITATGQRVTLRCSPRSGDLSVYWYQQSLDQGLQFLIQYYNGEERAKGNILERFSAQQFPDLHSELNLSSLELGDSALYFCASSERASGSYEQYFGPGTRLTVT.

There are a few counts of this clonotype. The chain links TRBV24-1 to TRBJ2-3; D gene uncertain. Trimming removed 6 bases from V and 4 bases from J, with 7 bases in between. Germline-derived CDR1 and CDR2 are KGHDR and SFDVKD. The CDR3 extends over 12 amino acids. The DNA for the CDR3 is TGTGCCACCAGTCAGGTTTCAGATACGCAGTATTTT. Amino acids: CATSQVSDTQYF.

This chain links TRBV20-1 with TRBJ2-2; 13 nucleotides match TRBD2. The V segment lost 6 bases and the J segment 5 bases; nucleotides outside the gene matches: 6. The CDR3 is made up of 15 amino acids. In germline, CDR1 is DFQATT, CDR2 SNEGSKA (reference sequence). The CDR3 coding sequence is TGCAGTGCCTGGACTAGCGGGAGTTCGACCGGGGAGCTGTTTTTT. Encoded protein: CSAWTSGSSTGELFF.

The chain recombines TRBV2 with TRBJ2-7, with D possibly being TRBD2 (6 bases). This CDR3 comprises 12 residues. Germline values: CDR1 SNHLY, CDR2 FYNNEI. CDR3 loop: CGGGASSYEQYF. CDR3 nucleotide sequence: TGTGGCGGAGGGGCTAGCTCCTACGAGCAGTACTTC.

Concerning this clonotype itself: One base away lies a much larger clone, so this may be a sequencing read error. J is TRBJ2-7 and V is TRBV10-3; 7 bases are a match to TRBD1. CDR1 and CDR2 from the germline V gene are ENHRY and SYGVKD. The CDR3 consists of 13 residues. CDR3 sequence (DNA): TGTGCGGTCAGGGGGACCCCCTCCTACGAGCAGTACTTC. Amino acids: CAVRGTPSYEQYF.

This chain links TRBV9 with TRBJ1-6; a weak D match, TRBD1 (5 bases). This CDR3 region has 13 residues. V was trimmed by 4 bases and J by 14 bases, leaving 16 bases between them. CDR1 SGDLS and CDR2 YYNGEE come from the germline V gene. The CDR3 spells CASSPLSEGALHF. The CDR3, as DNA: TGTGCCAGCAGCCCCCTAAGTGAAGGGGCCCTCCACTTT.

This clonotype was counted only a few times. The chain couples TRBV27 to TRBJ1-4; 11 nucleotides line up with TRBD1. Germline V CDR1 and CDR2: MNHEY, SMNVEV (reference sequence). This CDR3 is built from 14 residues. The junction had 3 bases not matched to a gene; V was cut back by 4 bases and J by 8 bases. This chain's CDR3 is CASSWTGGEEKLFF. The CDR3 DNA is TGTGCCAGCAGTTGGACAGGGGGCGAAGAAAAACTGTTTTTT.

CDR3 nucleotide sequence: TGTGCCAGCGATCGGGACAGACTCACCAAAAAGGGCTACACCTTC. Translated, it gives CASDRDRLTKKGYTF. The V gene is TRBV6-6, the J gene TRBJ1-2; 7 bases fit TRBD1. The CDR3 length is 15 residues. J gave up 8 bases and V 8 bases, and 17 bases lay outside the gene matches. Germline V gene data show CDR1 as MNHNY and CDR2 as SVGAGI (reference sequence).

V usage is TRBV28 and J usage is TRBJ1-4; perhaps TRBD1 as D (6 bases). The germline gives CDR1 MDHEN, CDR2 SYDVKM. V dropped 3 bases and J dropped 0 bases, with 11 bases sitting between them. CDR3 length: 16 residues. The CDR3 DNA follows: TGTGCCAGCAGTTTCACAGGGAGTGCAACTAATGAAAAACTGTTTTTT. Residues: CASSFTGSATNEKLFF.

The chain links TRBV7-2 to TRBJ2-5, with TRBD2 matching 11 bases. The V segment lost 1 base and the J segment 2 bases; nucleotides outside the gene matches: 6. CDR1 is SGHTA and CDR2 is FQGNSA in the germline V gene. The CDR3 contains 17 residues. The CDR3 protein is CASSLVGSGRGQETQYF. The CDR3 DNA reads TGTGCCAGCAGCTTAGTAGGTAGCGGGAGGGGTCAAGAGACCCAGTACTTC. The variable domain in full, completed from reference TRBV7-2 and TRBJ2-5, reads GAGVSQSPSNKVTEKGKDVELRCDPISGHTALYWYRQSLGQGLEFLIYFQGNSAPDKSGLPSDRFSAERTGGSVSTLTIQRTQQEDSAVYLCASSLVGSGRGQETQYFGPGTRLLVL.

The chain employs TRBV5-1 and TRBJ2-7, with TRBD2 as a possible D gene (6 bases). Trimming cost V 6 bases and J 6 bases, with 16 bases left between them. The CDR3 runs 13 residues. The germline gives CDR1 SGHRS, CDR2 YFSETQ. The CDR3 region is CASMTGLPGEQYF. The CDR3 DNA reads as TGCGCCAGCATGACGGGACTTCCCGGCGAGCAGTACTTC.

The rearrangement links TRBV29-1 to TRBJ2-1; D unclear. The CDR3 sequence is 16 residues long. Germline V gene sequence: CDR1 SQVTM, CDR2 ANQGSEA. Trimming pared 0 bases from V and 8 bases from J, leaving 20 bases between. This CDR3 reads CSVEDYPSVNLHEQFF. As DNA, the CDR3 is TGCAGCGTTGAAGATTATCCCTCGGTCAACCTCCATGAGCAGTTCTTC.

A few counts support this clonotype. The rearrangement uses TRBV15 and TRBJ2-4, with TRBD1 matching 7 bases. V trimming: 3 bases; J trimming: 7 bases; junction bases outside the gene matches: 9. CDR3 length: 15 residues. Germline V gives CDR1 LNHNV, CDR2 YYDKDF (reference sequence). The CDR3 nucleotides read TGTGCCACCAGCAGTCCGACAGGGCCAGGGAACATTCAGTACTTC. Its translation is CATSSPTGPGNIQYF.

The chain couples TRBV4-1 to TRBJ1-2; D might be TRBD1 (5 bases). Germline values: CDR1 MGHRA, CDR2 YSYEKL. V dropped 0 bases and J dropped 6 bases, with 11 bases sitting between them. This CDR3 has 14 amino acids. The CDR3 region is CASSQDGGADGYTF. The CDR3 nucleotides are TGCGCCAGCAGCCAAGATGGCGGGGCGGATGGCTACACCTTC.